The sequence of this TCR beta chain was determined in a study of blood T cell repertoires in COVID-19. Original handling: By means of reference gene primer amplification, nucleated cell counts were estimated. The repertoire was sequenced with immunoSEQ multiplex PCR; TCRdb's copy has only in-frame clones and lacks some. That table furnishes V, J and clone size, whereas the DNA furnished D and trimming. The sample records roughly 60,000 clones, 70% to 90% being singletons. Per the germline V gene, CDR1 is LGHDT and CDR2 is YNNKEL (reference sequence). The junction had 2 bases not matched to a gene; V was cut back by 3 bases and J by 2 bases. CDR3 length: 15 amino acids.

The TCR originated in an elderly man with acute or convalescent COVID-19. The rearrangement uses TRBV3-1 (or the pseudogene TRBV3-2) and TRBJ1-3, with TRBD1 matching over 9 bases. Sequenced sample: peripheral blood. The CDR3, as DNA: TGTGCCAGCAGCCATTGGGACAGGGCTGGAAACACCATATATTTT. Amino acid sequence: CASSHWDRAGNTIYF.